This T cell receptor beta chain stems from a study of CD8 T cells in Susac syndrome. The RNA, about 0.5 to 1 ug, was put through reverse transcription using random hexamers. Amplification of TCR beta CDR3 by immunoSEQ multiplex PCR spanned 54 Vbeta and 13 Jbeta. TCRdb reprocessed the immunoSEQ multiplex PCR reads via MiXCR and lists one record per CDR3 protein. The repertoire consists of 100,000 to 150,000 distinct CDR3 sequences, with around 94% occurring once and the leading ten covering more than 0.075%. Germline CDR1 and CDR2: LGHDT and YNNKEL (reference sequence). This CDR3 is 15 amino acids long. V trimming: 4 bases; J trimming: 3 bases; junction bases outside the gene matches: 2. CD8+ and CD4+ T cells taken from blood had their TCR beta sequenced. This clonotype has only a few counts.

The chain employs TRBV3-1 and TRBJ2-1, with 11 bases that match TRBD2. The TCR sequence derives from a human donor in good health. Material: CD4+ T cells from PBMCs. CDR3 in DNA: TGTGCCAGCAGCCTCGGGACTAGCGGCTACAATGAGCAGTTCTTC. Amino acid sequence: CASSLGTSGYNEQFF.